The 31 T cell receptor beta chains in this list originate from one sample, sequenced in a study of blood T cells in healthy people across ages. A J-beta primer mix and a sample-barcoded 5' primer were used in a second PCR of about 7 to 12 cycles. A single record per CDR3 protein comes from TCRdb applying MiXCR to the 5' RACE reads. The sample yields about 1.7 million distinct CDR3 sequences, roughly 30% seen once. Material: blood. These receptors originate from a young woman in good health.

This clonotype has at least ten counts. This chain joins TRBV20-1 and TRBJ2-3; 7 bases line up with TRBD1. J gave up 5 bases and V 1 base, and 15 bases lay outside the gene matches. This CDR3 has 17 amino acids. CDR1 DFQATT and CDR2 SNEGSKA come from the germline V gene (reference sequence). The CDR3 DNA sequence: TGCAGTGCTAGAGCCCGCCCTCCCGGGACAGCTTTAGATACGCAGTATTTT. Its protein product is CSARARPPGTALDTQYF.

This clonotype was seen more than once but under ten times. J is TRBJ1-1 and V is TRBV7-9; D not certain. The CDR3 is 16 residues long. Germline assignment: CDR1 SEHNR and CDR2 FQNEAQ (reference sequence). The V and J ends lost 1 base and 0 bases respectively, with 12 bases between them. The CDR3, as DNA: TGTGCCAGCAGCTTAGGTTCAGCTACAGTGAACACTGAAGCTTTCTTT. Translating it yields CASSLGSATVNTEAFF.

This clonotype was detected many times. The chain employs TRBV7-2 and TRBJ2-7, with a tentative D call TRBD1 (6 bases). This CDR3 comprises 14 residues. Between the trimmed V and J ends, which lost 3 bases and 7 bases, there was a span of 16 bases. Germline V CDR1 and CDR2: SGHTA, FQGNSA. The CDR3 DNA is TGTGCCAGCAGCTTCGGACAGCTCTCTGGAGAGCAGTACTTC. Translation: CASSFGQLSGEQYF.

This clonotype was detected a few times. The chain uses TRBV6-6 and TRBJ2-3; D is perhaps TRBD2 (6 bases). The CDR3 has 17 residues. CDR1 is MNHNY, CDR2 SVGAGI, per germline (reference sequence). Trimming cost V 4 bases and J 8 bases, with 25 bases left between them. The CDR3 sequence: CASSLGLLNRELVTQYF. DNA for the CDR3: TGTGCCAGCAGTTTAGGACTATTAAACCGCGAGTTGGTTACGCAGTATTTT.

This clonotype came up a few times. The V gene is TRBV3-1, the J gene TRBJ1-4; the D is unclear. Germline-derived CDR1 and CDR2 are LGHDT and YNNKEL (reference sequence). V lost 0 bases and J lost 8, with 19 bases in between. The CDR3 runs to 17 residues. The CDR3 sequence: CASSQDGPAPTREKLFF. The DNA for the CDR3 is TGTGCCAGCAGCCAAGATGGCCCCGCCCCGACAAGGGAAAAACTGTTTTTT.

V usage is TRBV14 and J usage is TRBJ2-1, with TRBD2 matching over 8 bases. CDR1 and CDR2 from the germline V gene are SGHDN and FVKESK. This CDR3 has 19 amino acids. Trimming took 4 bases from V and 0 from J; bases not matched to a gene: 14. CDR3 DNA: TGTGCCAGCAGCCTTACCGGGGCTAGCGGGCTCAGCTCCTACAATGAGCAGTTCTTC. Residues: CASSLTGASGLSSYNEQFF.

This clonotype was seen more than once but under ten times. The rearrangement links TRBV9 to TRBJ2-5; D might be TRBD1 or TRBD2, each matching 5 bases. There are 15 residues in the CDR3. Germline loops: CDR1 SGDLS, CDR2 YYNGEE. Between the trimmed V and J ends, which lost 4 bases and 5 bases, there was a span of 18 bases. The CDR3 DNA is TGTGCCAGCAGCCCCTTCGAAGGGGAGATGGAGACCCAGTACTTC. Translation: CASSPFEGEMETQYF.

Comment on this clonotype: In this CDR3 the conserved last residue, phenylalanine or tryptophan, is missing, so a read error is likely. The genes are TRBV12-3 or TRBV12-4 and TRBJ2-3, with D possibly being TRBD1 (5 bases). This CDR3 contains 14 residues. The V and J ends lost 6 bases and 2 bases respectively, with 12 bases between them. This CDR3 is CASSTQAVTDTQYS. The CDR3 coding sequence is TGTGCCAGCAGCACACAGGCGGTCACAGATACGCAGTATTCT.

Details on this clonotype: A much more abundant neighbour one base away suggests this may be a read error. CDR3 sequence reads: CASSHLRGDEQFF. For the CDR3, the DNA is TGTGCCAGCAGCCATCTCAGGGGGGATGAGCAGTTCTTC. The gene calls are TRBV7-9 and TRBJ2-1; weak D call: TRBD1 (7 bases). Germline V CDR1 and CDR2: SEHNR, FQNEAQ (reference sequence). The CDR3 length is 13 residues. Trimming took off 5 bases at V and 8 bases at J, with 13 bases between the two ends.

V is TRBV7-2 and J is TRBJ2-5; 9 nucleotides line up with TRBD2. The CDR3 runs 14 residues. Germline lookup yields CDR1 SGHTA and CDR2 FQGNSA. Germline trimming cut 5 bases from V and 7 bases from J; bases unmatched to any gene: 8. The CDR3 protein is CASSGDSGSGTQYF. In nucleotides, the CDR3 is TGTGCCAGCAGCGGGGATAGCGGGAGCGGGACCCAGTACTTC. The full variable domain, in which reference TRBV7-2 and TRBJ2-5 provide the parts outside the CDR3, is GAGVSQSPSNKVTEKGKDVELRCDPISGHTALYWYRQSLGQGLEFLIYFQGNSAPDKSGLPSDRFSAERTGGSVSTLTIQRTQQEDSAVYLCASSGDSGSGTQYFGPGTRLLVL.

The chain uses TRBV6-6 and TRBJ1-5, with 8 bases identical to TRBD1. The CDR3 loop spans 17 amino acids. The V and J ends lost 0 bases and 4 bases, in that order; junction bases with no gene match: 8. Germline CDR1 and CDR2: MNHNY and SVGAGI (reference sequence). The CDR3 sequence is CASSYSPRTGSNQPQHF. CDR3 DNA sequence: TGTGCCAGCAGTTACTCGCCCCGGACAGGGTCAAATCAGCCCCAGCATTTT.

The chain is built from TRBV29-1 and TRBJ1-2; D is undetermined. Germline CDR1 and CDR2: SQVTM and ANQGSEA. V was trimmed by 6 bases and J by 7 bases, leaving 12 bases between them. The length of the CDR3 is 11 residues. The CDR3 loop is CSVLMRGGYTF. As DNA, the CDR3 is TGCAGCGTATTGATGAGAGGTGGCTACACCTTC.

This chain joins TRBV7-2 and TRBJ2-5, with D perhaps matching TRBD1 (5 bases). The CDR3 extends over 14 amino acids. Per germline, CDR1 SGHTA and CDR2 FQGNSA. V was pared by 2 bases and J by 9 bases, with 16 bases between. The CDR3 reads CASSLKGSGLAQYF. CDR3 in DNA: TGTGCCAGCAGCTTAAAGGGGTCAGGGTTGGCCCAGTACTTC.

This clonotype was seen a few times. The CDR3 loop is CASGSRSNSGANVLTF. The CDR3 nucleotides are TGTGCCAGCGGGTCGAGGAGTAACTCTGGGGCCAACGTCCTGACTTTC. This rearrangement joins TRBV6-5 to TRBJ2-6; D is unclear. The CDR3 loop spans 16 amino acids. The germline V gene encodes CDR1 MNHEY and CDR2 SVGAGI. V shed 8 bases and J shed 0 bases, with 14 bases lying between them.

A remark on this clonotype: The final CDR3 position lacks the conserved phenylalanine or tryptophan, pointing to a likely read error. The chain employs TRBV2 and TRBJ1-1; D remains unclear. Germline assignment: CDR1 SNHLY and CDR2 FYNNEI. This CDR3 has 13 amino acids. Deletions cut 4 bases from V and 2 bases from J, with 8 bases between. This CDR3 reads CASSVQKNTEAFL. As DNA, the CDR3 is TGTGCCAGCAGTGTCCAGAAAAACACTGAAGCTTTCCTT.

This clonotype came up a few times. The chain has TRBV5-1 and TRBJ2-1; TRBD2 aligns across 12 bases. CDR1 and CDR2 (germline): SGHRS, YFSETQ. This CDR3 contains 15 residues. With V trimmed by 2 bases and J by 9 bases, 6 bases remained unmatched. Written as DNA, the CDR3 is TGCGCCAGCAGCTTCTCGACTAGCGGGGGCGGTGAGCAGTTCTTC. It is translated as CASSFSTSGGGEQFF.

As concerns this clonotype: This could be a read error, since a much larger clone is one nucleotide away. This sequence joins TRBV20-1 and TRBJ2-7; D is possibly TRBD2 (5 bases). This CDR3 spans 13 amino acids. Trimming took 3 bases from V and 3 from J, leaving 12 bases between them. Germline CDR1 reads DFQATT; CDR2 reads SNEGSKA (reference sequence). The CDR3 region is CSARGSIDYEQYF. The CDR3 DNA is TGCAGTGCTAGGGGGAGTATAGACTACGAGCAGTACTTC.

The chain recombines TRBV7-2 with TRBJ2-7; TRBD1 matches at 9 bases. The CDR3 extends over 17 amino acids. Germline V CDR1 and CDR2: SGHTA, FQGNSA. V shed 5 bases, J shed 3 bases, and the junction held 14 bases outside the gene matches. Here the CDR3 reads CASSPAVYRGRNYEQYF. CDR3 sequence (DNA): TGTGCCAGCAGCCCCGCTGTCTACAGGGGGCGGAACTACGAGCAGTACTTC.

This clonotype showed up just a few times. This chain links TRBV12-3 or TRBV12-4 with TRBJ1-1, with 9 positions matching TRBD1. V dropped 6 bases and J dropped 1; count of bases not matched to a gene: 3. CDR3 length: 14 amino acids. CDR3 residues: CASRLGQGNTEAFF. CDR3 coding DNA: TGTGCCAGCAGGCTGGGACAGGGGAACACTGAAGCTTTCTTT.

The chain joins TRBV7-9 to TRBJ1-4; D call uncertain. Germline lookup yields CDR1 SEHNR and CDR2 FQNEAQ (reference sequence). V lost 3 bases, J lost 6 bases, and 8 bases lay in between. This CDR3 region has 13 residues. DNA of the CDR3: TGTGCCAGCAGCTTCGGCTCCCATGAAAAACTGTTTTTT. Its translation: CASSFGSHEKLFF.

V gene TRBV2 combines with J gene TRBJ1-4; D is perhaps TRBD1 (5 bases). Per the germline V gene, CDR1 is SNHLY and CDR2 is FYNNEI. This CDR3 is 15 amino acids long. V gave up 8 bases and J gave up 2 bases, with 15 bases separating them. CDR3 coding DNA: TGTGCCAGCCGACTCCTAAGGGGCACTAATGAAAAACTGTTTTTT. Its translation is CASRLLRGTNEKLFF. The full variable domain, with the rest looked up from reference TRBV2 and TRBJ1-4, is EPEVTQTPSHQVTQMGQEVILRCVPISNHLYFYWYRQILGQKVEFLVSFYNNEISEKSEIFDDQFSVERPDGSNFTLKIRSTKLEDSAMYFCASRLLRGTNEKLFFGSGTQLSVL.

The CDR3 DNA reads as TGTGCCAGCAGCCCCCGACGATTTGAAGCTTTCTTT. It is translated as CASSPRRFEAFF. The chain combines TRBV7-2 with TRBJ1-1; D unresolved. Germline V gene sequence: CDR1 SGHTA, CDR2 FQGNSA. Trimming cost V 5 bases and J 7 bases, with 11 bases left between them. The CDR3 totals 12 residues.

This clonotype was seen more than once but under ten times. The genes are TRBV24-1 and TRBJ1-5, with D possibly being TRBD1 (6 bases). Per germline, CDR1 KGHDR and CDR2 SFDVKD. Trimming shortened V by 3 bases and J by 0 bases, and 11 bases separated the two germline ends. This CDR3 region has 16 residues. This CDR3 reads CATSDLRQDSNQPQHF. CDR3 DNA sequence: TGTGCCACCAGTGATCTAAGACAGGATAGCAATCAGCCCCAGCATTTT.

The V and J genes are TRBV20-1 and TRBJ2-5; 9 nucleotides align to TRBD1. Germline V gene sequence: CDR1 DFQATT, CDR2 SNEGSKA (reference sequence). Trimming took 1 base from V and 11 from J; bases not matched to a gene: 17. The CDR3 runs to 16 residues. The CDR3 spells CSARALTGTGPGEQYF. The CDR3 region has the DNA TGCAGTGCTAGAGCCCTGACCGGGACAGGGCCGGGAGAGCAGTACTTC.

For this clonotype: A read error may account for a junction end that differs from germline. The chain recombines TRBV10-2 with TRBJ2-1; 9 nucleotides match TRBD1. Germline lookup yields CDR1 WSHSY and CDR2 SAAADI. The CDR3 length is 12 residues. The CDR3 DNA reads as TGCGCCTGCAGGACAGGGGACAATGAGCAGTTCTTC. Translating gives CACRTGDNEQFF.

The gene calls are TRBV20-1 and TRBJ2-5; TRBD2 matches 10 bases. Trimming cost V 4 bases and J 5 bases; bases outside gene matches: 7. Germline V gene data show CDR1 as DFQATT and CDR2 as SNEGSKA (reference sequence). The CDR3 is 14 amino acids. The CDR3 region is CSAISGRAWETQYF. In nucleotides, the CDR3 is TGCAGTGCTATAAGCGGGAGGGCCTGGGAGACCCAGTACTTC.

Worth noting for this clonotype: A junction boundary mismatches the germline segment, possibly from a read error. J is TRBJ2-7 and V is TRBV5-1, with 7 bases fitting TRBD2. The germline CDR1 and CDR2 sequences are SGHRS and YFSETQ. This CDR3 spans 16 amino acids. The DNA of the CDR3 is TGTGTCAGCAGCTTATCCGGGAGGCAACCCGCCCACGAGCAGTACTTC. It is translated as CVSSLSGRQPAHEQYF.

The CDR3 region has the DNA TGTGCCAGCAGAAGACTAGCGTGGGATAATGAGCAGTACTTC. Protein sequence: CASRRLAWDNEQYF. The chain has TRBV27 and TRBJ2-5; 8 bases are a match to TRBD2. V gave up 6 bases and J gave up 11 bases; unmatched junction bases: 14. Looked up from germline, CDR1 is MNHEY and CDR2 is SMNVEV (reference sequence). CDR3 size: 14 residues.

The rearrangement links TRBV11-2 to TRBJ2-5; possible D gene TRBD2, 6 bases. Germline V gene lookup returns CDR1 SGHAT and CDR2 FQNNGV. The CDR3 runs 15 residues. V was trimmed by 5 bases and J by 1 base, leaving 14 bases between them. CDR3: CASSKTAGSQETQYF. The CDR3 DNA follows: TGTGCCAGCAGCAAAACGGCGGGGAGCCAAGAGACCCAGTACTTC. The full variable domain, in which reference TRBV11-2 and TRBJ2-5 provide the parts outside the CDR3, is EAGVAQSPRYKIIEKRQSVAFWCNPISGHATLYWYQQILGQGPKLLIQFQNNGVVDDSQLPKDRFSAERLKGVDSTLKIQPAKLEDSAVYLCASSKTAGSQETQYFGPGTRLLVL.

The chain combines TRBV7-9 with TRBJ1-2, with D perhaps matching TRBD1 (6 bases). Germline-derived CDR1 and CDR2 are SEHNR and FQNEAQ (reference sequence). The CDR3 contains 13 residues. The germline V and J ends were trimmed by 8 bases and 4 bases, with 14 bases remaining between them. The CDR3 DNA follows: TGTGCCAGCCAGGACAGCGGAGGCTATGGCTACACCTTC. Residues: CASQDSGGYGYTF.

CDR3 loop: CASGQGGTQYF. CDR3 nucleotide sequence: TGTGCCTCGGGACAGGGGGGGACCCAGTACTTC. The rearrangement uses TRBV30 and TRBJ2-5, with 11 bases matching TRBD1. Germline V gives CDR1 GTSNPN, CDR2 SVGIG (reference sequence). J was trimmed by 7 bases and V by 7 bases; bases with no gene match: 2. This CDR3 is 11 amino acids long.